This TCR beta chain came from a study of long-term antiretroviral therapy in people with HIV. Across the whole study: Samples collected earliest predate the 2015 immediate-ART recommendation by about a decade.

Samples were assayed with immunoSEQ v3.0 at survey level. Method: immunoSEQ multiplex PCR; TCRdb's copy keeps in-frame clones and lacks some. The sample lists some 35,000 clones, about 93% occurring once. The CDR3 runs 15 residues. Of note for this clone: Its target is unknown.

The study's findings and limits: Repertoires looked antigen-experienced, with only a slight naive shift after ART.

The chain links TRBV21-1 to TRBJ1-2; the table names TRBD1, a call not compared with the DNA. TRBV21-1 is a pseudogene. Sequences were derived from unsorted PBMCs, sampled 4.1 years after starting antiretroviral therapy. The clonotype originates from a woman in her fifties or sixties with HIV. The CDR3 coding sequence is TGTGCCAGCAGCAAAGGTCAGGGGGAAGCGAATGGCTACACCTTC. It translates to CASSKGQGEANGYTF.